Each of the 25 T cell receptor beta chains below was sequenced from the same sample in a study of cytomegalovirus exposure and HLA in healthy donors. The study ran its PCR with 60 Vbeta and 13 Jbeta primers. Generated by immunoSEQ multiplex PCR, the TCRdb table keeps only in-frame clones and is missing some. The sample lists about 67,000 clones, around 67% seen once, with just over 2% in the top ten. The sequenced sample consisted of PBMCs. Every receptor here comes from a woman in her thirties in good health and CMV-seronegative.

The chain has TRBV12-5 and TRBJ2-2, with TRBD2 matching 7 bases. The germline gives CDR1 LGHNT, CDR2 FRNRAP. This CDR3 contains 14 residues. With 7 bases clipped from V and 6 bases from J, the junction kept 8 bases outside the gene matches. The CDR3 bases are TGTGCTAGTGCCCCGGCGCGGGAGCCCGGGGAGCTGTTTTTT. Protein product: CASAPAREPGELFF.

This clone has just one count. CDR3 in amino acids: CATSRGLAGGPLTGELFF. The CDR3 DNA is TGTGCCACCAGCAGAGGTTTAGCGGGGGGACCCTTAACCGGGGAGCTGTTTTTT. V is TRBV15 and J is TRBJ2-2; the match to TRBD2 covers 10 bases. V lost 1 base to trimming and J lost 5 bases; unmatched junction nucleotides: 10. This CDR3 region has 18 residues. Germline V lookup: CDR1 LNHNV, CDR2 YYDKDF (reference sequence).

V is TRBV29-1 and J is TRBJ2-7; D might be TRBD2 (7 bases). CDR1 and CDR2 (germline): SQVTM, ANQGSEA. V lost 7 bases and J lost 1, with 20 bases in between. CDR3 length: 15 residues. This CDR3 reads CSATGGGGGSYEQYF. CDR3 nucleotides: TGCAGCGCTACGGGGGGAGGGGGAGGGTCCTACGAGCAGTACTTC.

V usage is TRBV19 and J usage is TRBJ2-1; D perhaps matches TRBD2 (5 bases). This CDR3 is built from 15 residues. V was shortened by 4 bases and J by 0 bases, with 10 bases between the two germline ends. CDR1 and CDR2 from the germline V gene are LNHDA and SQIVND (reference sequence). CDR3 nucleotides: TGTGCCAGTAGTAGGGAGCCTCGCTCCTACAATGAGCAGTTCTTC. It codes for CASSREPRSYNEQFF.

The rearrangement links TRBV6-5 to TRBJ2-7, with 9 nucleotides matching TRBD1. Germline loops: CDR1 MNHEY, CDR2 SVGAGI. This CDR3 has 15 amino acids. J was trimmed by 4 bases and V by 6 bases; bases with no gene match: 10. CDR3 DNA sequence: TGTGCCAGCAGCCACGTAGGGACAGGGAGGTACGAGCAGTACTTC. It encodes CASSHVGTGRYEQYF.

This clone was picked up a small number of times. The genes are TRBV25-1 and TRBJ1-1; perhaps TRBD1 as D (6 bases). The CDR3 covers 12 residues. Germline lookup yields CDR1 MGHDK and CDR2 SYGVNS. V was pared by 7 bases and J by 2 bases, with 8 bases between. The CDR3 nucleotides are TGTGCCAGCACGGACAGAAACACTGAAGCTTTCTTT. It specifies CASTDRNTEAFF.

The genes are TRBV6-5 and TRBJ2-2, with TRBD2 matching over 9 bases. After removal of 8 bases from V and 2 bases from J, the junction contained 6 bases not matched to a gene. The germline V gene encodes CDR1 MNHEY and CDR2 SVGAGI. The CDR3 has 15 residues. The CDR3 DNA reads TGTGCCAGCCAGAGGACTAGCGCCAACACCGGGGAGCTGTTTTTT. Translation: CASQRTSANTGELFF.

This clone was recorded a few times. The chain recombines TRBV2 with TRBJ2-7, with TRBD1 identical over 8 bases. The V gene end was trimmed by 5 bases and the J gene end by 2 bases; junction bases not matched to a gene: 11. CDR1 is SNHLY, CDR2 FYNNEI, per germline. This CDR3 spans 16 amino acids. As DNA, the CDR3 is TGTGCCAGCAGTACTCCGTCGGGGGACAGGCCCTACGAGCAGTACTTC. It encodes CASSTPSGDRPYEQYF. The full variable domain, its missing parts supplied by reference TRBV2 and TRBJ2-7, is EPEVTQTPSHQVTQMGQEVILRCVPISNHLYFYWYRQILGQKVEFLVSFYNNEISEKSEIFDDQFSVERPDGSNFTLKIRSTKLEDSAMYFCASSTPSGDRPYEQYFGPGTRLTVT.

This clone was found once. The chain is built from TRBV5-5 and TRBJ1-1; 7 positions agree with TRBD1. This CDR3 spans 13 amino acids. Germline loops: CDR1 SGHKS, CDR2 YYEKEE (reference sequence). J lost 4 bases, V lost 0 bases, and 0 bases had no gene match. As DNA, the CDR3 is TGTGCCAGCAGCTTGGGGACAGGCACTGAAGCTTTCTTT. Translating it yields CASSLGTGTEAFF.

CDR3: CASSQGTGEGSTEAFF. Written as DNA, the CDR3 is TGTGCCAGCAGCCAAGGGACAGGGGAAGGTTCCACTGAAGCTTTCTTT. The chain recombines TRBV4-2 with TRBJ1-1; 9 positions agree with TRBD1. The V segment lost 1 base and the J segment 4 bases; nucleotides outside the gene matches: 7. The CDR3 totals 16 residues. The V gene's germline CDR1 is LGHNA and CDR2 YNFKEQ.

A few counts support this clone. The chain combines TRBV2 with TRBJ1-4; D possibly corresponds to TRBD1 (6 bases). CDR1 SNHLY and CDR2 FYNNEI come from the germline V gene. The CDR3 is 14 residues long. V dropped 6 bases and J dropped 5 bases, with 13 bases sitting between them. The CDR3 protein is CASSWTVANEKLFF. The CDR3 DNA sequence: TGTGCCAGCAGCTGGACAGTCGCCAATGAAAAACTGTTTTTT.

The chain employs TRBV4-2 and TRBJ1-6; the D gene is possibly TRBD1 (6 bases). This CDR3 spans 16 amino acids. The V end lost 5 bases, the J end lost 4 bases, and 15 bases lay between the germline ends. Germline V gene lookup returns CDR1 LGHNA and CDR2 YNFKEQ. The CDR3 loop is CASSVGQQRYNSPLHF. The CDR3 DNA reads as TGTGCCAGCAGCGTAGGACAGCAAAGATATAATTCACCCCTCCACTTT.

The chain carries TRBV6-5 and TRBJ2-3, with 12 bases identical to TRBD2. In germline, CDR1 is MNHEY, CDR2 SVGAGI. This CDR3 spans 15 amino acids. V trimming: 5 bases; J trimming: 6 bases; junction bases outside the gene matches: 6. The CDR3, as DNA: TGTGCCAGCAGTACACTAGCGGGGGGTGCTGATACGCAGTATTTT. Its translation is CASSTLAGGADTQYF.

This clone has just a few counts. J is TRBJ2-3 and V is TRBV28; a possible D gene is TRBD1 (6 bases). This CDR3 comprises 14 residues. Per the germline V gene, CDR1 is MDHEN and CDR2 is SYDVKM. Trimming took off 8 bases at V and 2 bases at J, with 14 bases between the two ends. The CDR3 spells CASATGLFTDTQYF. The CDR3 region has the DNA TGTGCCAGCGCTACAGGGCTATTCACAGATACGCAGTATTTT. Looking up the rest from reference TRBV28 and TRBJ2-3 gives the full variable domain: DVKVTQSSRYLVKRTGEKVFLECVQDMDHENMFWYRQDPGLGLRLIYFSYDVKMKEKGDIPEGYSVSREKKERFSLILESASTNQTSMYLCASATGLFTDTQYFGPGTRLTVL.

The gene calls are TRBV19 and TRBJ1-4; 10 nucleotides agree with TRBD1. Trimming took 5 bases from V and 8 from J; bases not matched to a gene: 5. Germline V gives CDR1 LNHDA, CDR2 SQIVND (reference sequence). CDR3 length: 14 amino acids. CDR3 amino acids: CASSPGQGNEKLFF. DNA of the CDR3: TGTGCCAGTAGTCCGGGACAGGGGAACGAAAAACTGTTTTTT.

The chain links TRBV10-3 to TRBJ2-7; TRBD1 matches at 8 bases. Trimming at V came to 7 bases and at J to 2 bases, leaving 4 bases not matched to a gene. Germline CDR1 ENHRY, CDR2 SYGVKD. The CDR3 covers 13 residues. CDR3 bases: TGTGCCATCACGCCAGGGGGCGCCTACGAGCAGTACTTC. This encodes CAITPGGAYEQYF.

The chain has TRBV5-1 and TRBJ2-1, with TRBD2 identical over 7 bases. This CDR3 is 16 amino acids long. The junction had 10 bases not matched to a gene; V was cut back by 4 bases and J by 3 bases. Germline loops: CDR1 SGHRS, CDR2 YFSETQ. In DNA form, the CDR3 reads TGCGCCAGCAGCCCCCGGCAGGGAGGGTTCTACAATGAGCAGTTCTTC. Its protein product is CASSPRQGGFYNEQFF.

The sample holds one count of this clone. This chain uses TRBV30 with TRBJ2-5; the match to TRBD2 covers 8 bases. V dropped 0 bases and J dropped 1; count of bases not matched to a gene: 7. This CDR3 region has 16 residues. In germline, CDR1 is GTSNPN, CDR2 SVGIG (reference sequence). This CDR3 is CAWSVLSGDSQETQYF. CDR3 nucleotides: TGTGCCTGGAGTGTTCTTAGCGGGGACTCCCAAGAGACCCAGTACTTC.

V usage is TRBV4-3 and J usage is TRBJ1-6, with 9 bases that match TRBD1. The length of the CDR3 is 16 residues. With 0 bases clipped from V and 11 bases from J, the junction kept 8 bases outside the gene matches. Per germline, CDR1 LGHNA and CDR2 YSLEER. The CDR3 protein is CASSQDLGTGRTPLHF. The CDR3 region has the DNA TGCGCCAGCAGCCAAGACTTGGGGACAGGGCGGACACCCCTCCACTTT.

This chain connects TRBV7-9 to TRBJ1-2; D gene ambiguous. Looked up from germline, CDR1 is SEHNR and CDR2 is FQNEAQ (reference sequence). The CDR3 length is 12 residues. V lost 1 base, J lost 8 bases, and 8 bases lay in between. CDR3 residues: CASSLDGRGYTF. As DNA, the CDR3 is TGTGCCAGCAGCTTAGACGGGAGAGGCTACACCTTC.

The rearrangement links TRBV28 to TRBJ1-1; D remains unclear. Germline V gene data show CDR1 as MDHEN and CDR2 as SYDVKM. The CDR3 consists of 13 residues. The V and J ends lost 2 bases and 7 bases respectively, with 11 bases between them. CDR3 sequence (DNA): TGTGCCAGCAGTTTAGGATTCCAGGTTGAAGCTTTCTTT. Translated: CASSLGFQVEAFF.

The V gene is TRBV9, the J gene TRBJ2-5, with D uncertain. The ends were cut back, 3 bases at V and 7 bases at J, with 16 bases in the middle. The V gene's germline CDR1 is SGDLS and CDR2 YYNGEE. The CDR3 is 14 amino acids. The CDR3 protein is CASSESPDSGTQYF. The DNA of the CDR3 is TGTGCCAGCAGCGAGAGCCCAGATTCAGGGACCCAGTACTTC.

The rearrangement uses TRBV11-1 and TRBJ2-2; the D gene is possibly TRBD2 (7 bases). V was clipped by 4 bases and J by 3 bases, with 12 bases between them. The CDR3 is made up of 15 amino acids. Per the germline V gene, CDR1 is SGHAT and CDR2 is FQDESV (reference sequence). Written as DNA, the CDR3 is TGTGCCAGCAGCTACGAGGGGGGGCACACCGGGGAGCTGTTTTTT. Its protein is CASSYEGGHTGELFF.

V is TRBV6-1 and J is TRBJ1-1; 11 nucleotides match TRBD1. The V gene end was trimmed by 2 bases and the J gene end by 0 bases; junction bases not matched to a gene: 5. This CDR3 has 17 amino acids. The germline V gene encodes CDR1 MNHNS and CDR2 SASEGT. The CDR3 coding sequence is TGTGCCAGCAGTGAACGGGACAGGGGGACCTTGAACACTGAAGCTTTCTTT. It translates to CASSERDRGTLNTEAFF.

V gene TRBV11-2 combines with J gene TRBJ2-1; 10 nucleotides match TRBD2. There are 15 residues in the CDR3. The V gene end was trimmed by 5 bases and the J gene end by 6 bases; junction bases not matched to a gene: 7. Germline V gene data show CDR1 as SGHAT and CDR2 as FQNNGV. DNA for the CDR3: TGTGCCAGCAGCGGGTCTAGCGGGGGATCCAATGAGCAGTTCTTC. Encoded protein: CASSGSSGGSNEQFF.